The entry that follows covers one T cell receptor beta chain sequence. Per the study methods: Amplification of reference gene primers provided the estimated nucleated cell counts. Using immunoSEQ multiplex PCR, the repertoire was profiled, and TCRdb retains in-frame clones only, with some absent. The V and J calls and clone size come from that table; D and trimming were worked out from the DNA. The sample holds around 280,000 clones, around 88% seen once. The source of the sample is a study of blood T cell repertoires in COVID-19. Whole-study context: Both acute and convalescent COVID-19 samples were obtained from the United States, Italy and Spain.

Participant-reported clinical history was the basis for cohort assignment. Two consecutive negative NP/OP PCR tests, clearance, or resolved symptoms defined Cohort 3 recovery. V gave up 1 base and J gave up 4 bases, with 18 bases separating them. Germline CDR1 is SGHVS and CDR2 is FNYEAQ. The CDR3 extends over 17 amino acids. The TCR was taken from a woman aged 40-49 years who had recovered from COVID-19. The V call is TRBV7-6, the J call TRBJ2-3, with a possible D match to TRBD2 (6 bases). The sample comprised PBMCs or T cells enriched from blood (not recorded which). For the CDR3, the DNA is TGTGCCAGCAGCTTAGATCTGCCGGGAGTAGGGTCAGATACGCAGTATTTT. It is translated as CASSLDLPGVGSDTQYF. Together with reference TRBV7-6 and TRBJ2-3, the CDR3 gives the full variable domain: GAGVSQSPRYKVTKRGQDVALRCDPISGHVSLYWYRQALGQGPEFLTYFNYEAQQDKSGLPNDRFSAERPEGSISTLTIQRTEQRDSAMYRCASSLDLPGVGSDTQYFGPGTRLTVL.